Detailed here is one T cell receptor (beta chain). Its antigen is still unknown. These data belong to a study of cytomegalovirus exposure and HLA in healthy donors. Study observations and caveats: It was assumed in the presence/absence analyses that sequencing depth was roughly uniform across donors. Analysis performed later showed TCR beta chains linked to HLA being more clonally expanded than equally common others. The study flagged around 150 TCR beta chains as cytomegalovirus-associated.

Germline V gives CDR1 SGDLS, CDR2 YYNGEE. J lost 3 bases, V lost 0 bases, and 4 bases had no gene match. The CDR3 is 15 residues long. The PCR made use of 60 Vbeta and 13 Jbeta primers. TCRdb's copy holds only in-frame clones and misses some; the assay was immunoSEQ multiplex PCR. The data contain about 93,000 clones, around 80% of them singletons. This receptor was obtained from a man aged 25-45 years in good health and CMV-seronegative. Sequencing was performed on PBMCs. The gene calls are TRBV9 and TRBJ2-7, with 9 bases that match TRBD1. The CDR3 here is CASSVEGTGSYEQYF. The CDR3 coding sequence is TGTGCCAGCAGCGTAGAAGGGACAGGGAGCTACGAGCAGTACTTC.